This T cell receptor beta chain was recovered during a study of T cell changes during pregnancy in multiple sclerosis. Libraries were prepared by immunoSEQ multiplex PCR; TCRdb keeps only in-frame clonotypes and omits some of them. The sample shows roughly 70,000 clones, roughly 92% of them seen only once. Germline values: CDR1 SGHNT, CDR2 YYREEE (reference sequence). The CDR3 consists of 15 residues. V was trimmed by 3 bases and J by 3 bases, leaving 14 bases between them. This chain connects TRBV5-4 to TRBJ2-3; possible D gene TRBD2, 6 bases. The clonotype was recovered from a female donor with multiple sclerosis, enrolled in a pregnancy study. The starting material was peripheral blood, obtained before pregnancy. The CDR3 protein is CASSSEGWGTDTQYF. The CDR3 coding sequence is TGTGCCAGCAGCTCGGAGGGGTGGGGGACAGATACGCAGTATTTT.